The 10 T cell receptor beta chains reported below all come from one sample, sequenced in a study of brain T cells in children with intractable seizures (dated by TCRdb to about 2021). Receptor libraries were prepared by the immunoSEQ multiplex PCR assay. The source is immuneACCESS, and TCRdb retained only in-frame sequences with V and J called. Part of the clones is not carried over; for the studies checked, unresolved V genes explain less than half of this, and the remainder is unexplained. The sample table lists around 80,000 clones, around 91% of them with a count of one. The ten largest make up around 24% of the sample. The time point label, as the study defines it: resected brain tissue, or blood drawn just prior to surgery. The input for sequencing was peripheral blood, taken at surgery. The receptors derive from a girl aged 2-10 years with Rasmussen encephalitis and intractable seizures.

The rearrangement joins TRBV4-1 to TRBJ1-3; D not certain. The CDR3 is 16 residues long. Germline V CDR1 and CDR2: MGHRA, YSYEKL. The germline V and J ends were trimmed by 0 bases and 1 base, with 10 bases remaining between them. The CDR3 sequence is CASSQEQSPSGNTIYF. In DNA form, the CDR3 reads TGCGCCAGCAGCCAAGAGCAGTCCCCTTCTGGAAACACCATATATTTT.

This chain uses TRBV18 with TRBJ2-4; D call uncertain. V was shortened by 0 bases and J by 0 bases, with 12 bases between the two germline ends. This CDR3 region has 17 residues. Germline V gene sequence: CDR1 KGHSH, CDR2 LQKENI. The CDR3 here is CASSPPGRSLAKNIQYF. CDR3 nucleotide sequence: TGTGCCAGCTCACCACCGGGCAGGAGTTTAGCCAAAAACATTCAGTACTTC.

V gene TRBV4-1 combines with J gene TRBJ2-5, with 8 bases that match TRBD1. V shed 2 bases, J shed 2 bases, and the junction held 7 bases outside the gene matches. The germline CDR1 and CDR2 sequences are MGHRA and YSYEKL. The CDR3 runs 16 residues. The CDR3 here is CASSQNRDRKQETQYF. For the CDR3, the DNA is TGCGCCAGCAGCCAAAACCGGGACAGGAAACAAGAGACCCAGTACTTC.

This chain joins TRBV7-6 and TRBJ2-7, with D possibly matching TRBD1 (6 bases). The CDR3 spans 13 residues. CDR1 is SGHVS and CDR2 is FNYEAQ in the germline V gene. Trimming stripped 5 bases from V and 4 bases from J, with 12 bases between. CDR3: CASSPPGQYEQYF. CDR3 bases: TGTGCCAGCAGCCCGCCGGGACAATACGAGCAGTACTTC.

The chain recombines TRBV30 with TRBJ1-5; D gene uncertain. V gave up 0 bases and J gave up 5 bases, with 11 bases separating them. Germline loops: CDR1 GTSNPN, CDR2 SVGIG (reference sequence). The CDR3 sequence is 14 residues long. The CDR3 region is CAWSVGRLYQPQHF. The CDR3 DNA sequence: TGTGCCTGGAGTGTAGGGCGGTTGTATCAGCCCCAGCATTTT.

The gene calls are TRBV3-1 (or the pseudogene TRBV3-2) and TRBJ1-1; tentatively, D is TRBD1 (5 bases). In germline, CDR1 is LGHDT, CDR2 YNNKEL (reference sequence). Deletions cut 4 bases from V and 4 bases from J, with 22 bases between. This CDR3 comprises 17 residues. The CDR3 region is CASSPIWYRTLGTEAFF. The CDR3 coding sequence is TGTGCCAGCAGCCCGATCTGGTATCGGACACTCGGCACTGAAGCTTTCTTT.

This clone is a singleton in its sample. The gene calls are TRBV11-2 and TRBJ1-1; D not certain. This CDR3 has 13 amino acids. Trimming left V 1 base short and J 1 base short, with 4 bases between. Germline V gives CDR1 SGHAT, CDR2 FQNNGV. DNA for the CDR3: TGTGCCAGCAGCTTAGGGGAGAACACTGAAGCTTTCTTT. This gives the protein CASSLGENTEAFF.

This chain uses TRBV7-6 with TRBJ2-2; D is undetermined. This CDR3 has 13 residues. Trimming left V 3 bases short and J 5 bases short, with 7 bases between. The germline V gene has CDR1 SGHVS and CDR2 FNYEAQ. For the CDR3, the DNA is TGTGCCAGCAGCTTCTCTTTTACCGGGGAGCTGTTTTTT. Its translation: CASSFSFTGELFF.

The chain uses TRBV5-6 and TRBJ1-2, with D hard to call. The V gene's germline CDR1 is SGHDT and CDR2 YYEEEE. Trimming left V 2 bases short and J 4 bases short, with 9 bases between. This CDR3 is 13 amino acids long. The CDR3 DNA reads TGTGCCAGCAGCTTTACAGAGGGCTATGGCTACACCTTC. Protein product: CASSFTEGYGYTF.

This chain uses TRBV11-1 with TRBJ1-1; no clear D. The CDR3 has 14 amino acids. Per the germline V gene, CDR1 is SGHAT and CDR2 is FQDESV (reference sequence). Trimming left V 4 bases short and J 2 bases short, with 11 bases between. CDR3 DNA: TGTGCCAGCAGCTCCAATGGTGGCAACACTGAAGCTTTCTTT. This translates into CASSSNGGNTEAFF.